The 27 T cell receptor beta chains below were found in one sample sequenced in a study of blood T cell repertoires in COVID-19. Method: immunoSEQ multiplex PCR; TCRdb's copy keeps in-frame clones and lacks some. The sample lists tens of thousands of clones, around 79% occurring once. Sequenced input: peripheral blood. The receptor set was obtained from a man aged 70-80 years with acute or convalescent COVID-19.

V gene TRBV7-3 combines with J gene TRBJ2-2; TRBD1 matches 8 bases. This CDR3 has 21 residues. V shed 2 bases and J 7 bases; nucleotides not matched to a gene: 24. Germline V lookup: CDR1 SGHTA, CDR2 FQGTGA. CDR3 nucleotide sequence: TGTGCCAGCAGCTTATTCGAAAGGACGGACAGGGCCCCGCGGGGCGGCGGGGAGCTGTTTTTT. It yields the protein CASSLFERTDRAPRGGGELFF.

This chain joins TRBV7-3 and TRBJ2-2; 12 bases agree with TRBD2. CDR1 is SGHTA, CDR2 FQGTGA, per germline. The CDR3 runs to 16 residues. Losses at the gene ends were 2 bases for V and 9 bases for J; bases not matched to a gene: 7. CDR3 nucleotide sequence: TGTGCCAGCAGCTTACCTCTAGCGGGAGGGATCCGGGAGCTGTTTTTT. Amino acid sequence: CASSLPLAGGIRELFF.

DNA for the CDR3: TGTGCCAGCAGAGTTGAGGGACTAGCGGGCTACAATGAGCAGTTCTTC. The encoded protein is CASRVEGLAGYNEQFF. The chain employs TRBV7-8 and TRBJ2-1; 12 bases line up with TRBD2. The V and J ends lost 6 bases and 3 bases, in that order; junction bases with no gene match: 6. Germline CDR1 SGHVS, CDR2 FQNEAQ. This CDR3 has 16 amino acids.

The V call is TRBV4-1, the J call TRBJ1-3, with TRBD1 identical over 9 bases. Germline CDR1 MGHRA, CDR2 YSYEKL. With 5 bases clipped from V and 4 bases from J, the junction kept 9 bases outside the gene matches. The CDR3 is made up of 16 amino acids. CDR3 coding DNA: TGCGCCAGCAGCTCCCGGGACAGGGCCCCAGGAAACACCATATATTTT. Translated: CASSSRDRAPGNTIYF.

This clone was seen only once. The chain combines TRBV7-3 with TRBJ2-1, with 10 bases aligning to TRBD2. The CDR3 totals 17 residues. Germline lookup yields CDR1 SGHTA and CDR2 FQGTGA. Germline trimming cut 2 bases from V and 6 bases from J; bases unmatched to any gene: 10. CDR3 coding DNA: TGTGCCAGCAGCTTATCCCCTACTAGCGGGAACGGCAATGAGCAGTTCTTC. This gives the protein CASSLSPTSGNGNEQFF.

This chain uses TRBV7-8 with TRBJ2-7, with D perhaps TRBD1 (6 bases). The germline gives CDR1 SGHVS, CDR2 FQNEAQ. The V end lost 3 bases, the J end lost 0 bases, and 12 bases lay between the germline ends. This CDR3 contains 15 residues. The CDR3 DNA follows: TGTGCCAGCAGCTTTACCGGGACAATCTCCTACGAGCAGTACTTC. It yields the protein CASSFTGTISYEQYF.

V gene TRBV4-3 combines with J gene TRBJ2-7; a weak D match, TRBD2 (6 bases). The germline CDR1 and CDR2 sequences are LGHNA and YSLEER. The germline V and J ends were trimmed by 2 bases and 6 bases, with 8 bases remaining between them. The CDR3 length is 12 residues. CDR3 in amino acids: CASSQTSSEQYF. As DNA, the CDR3 is TGCGCCAGCAGCCAAACTAGCTCCGAGCAGTACTTC.

The chain carries TRBV19 and TRBJ2-7; D uncertain. The V end was cut by 0 bases, the J end by 0 bases, with 6 bases between. The CDR3 runs to 14 residues. The germline V gene has CDR1 LNHDA and CDR2 SQIVND (reference sequence). DNA for the CDR3: TGTGCCAGTAGTATAGAGGGCAGCTCCTACGAGCAGTACTTC. Translating it yields CASSIEGSSYEQYF.

This clone has just a few counts. The genes are TRBV28 and TRBJ2-7, with TRBD1 as a possible D gene (5 bases). Per the germline V gene, CDR1 is MDHEN and CDR2 is SYDVKM. Trimming left V 4 bases short and J 2 bases short, with 12 bases between. The CDR3 has 14 residues. The CDR3 DNA reads as TGTGCCAGCAGTTCCACAGGACCCACCTACGAGCAGTACTTC. Residues: CASSSTGPTYEQYF. The variable domain in full, completed from reference TRBV28 and TRBJ2-7, reads DVKVTQSSRYLVKRTGEKVFLECVQDMDHENMFWYRQDPGLGLRLIYFSYDVKMKEKGDIPEGYSVSREKKERFSLILESASTNQTSMYLCASSSTGPTYEQYFGPGTRLTVT.

This sequence joins TRBV24-1 and TRBJ2-1, with TRBD1 as a possible D gene (5 bases). Trimming cost V 4 bases and J 4 bases, with 7 bases left between them. The CDR3 is 13 amino acids. Germline V lookup: CDR1 KGHDR, CDR2 SFDVKD. The CDR3 DNA reads TGTGCCACCAGTGACTCAGGGTACAATGAGCAGTTCTTC. This translates into CATSDSGYNEQFF.

This chain joins TRBV24-1 and TRBJ2-5, with D unresolved. Germline V gives CDR1 KGHDR, CDR2 SFDVKD. This CDR3 is 13 amino acids long. Between the trimmed V and J ends, which lost 2 bases and 3 bases, there was a span of 6 bases. The CDR3 region is CATSDWHEETQYF. CDR3 sequence (DNA): TGTGCCACCAGTGATTGGCACGAAGAGACCCAGTACTTC.

The chain carries TRBV6-5 and TRBJ1-1, with TRBD1 matching over 9 bases. CDR1 is MNHEY and CDR2 is SVGAGI in the germline V gene. The CDR3 runs to 14 residues. The J segment lost 6 bases and the V segment lost 5 bases, leaving 7 bases of the junction unmatched. In DNA, the CDR3 is TGTGCCAGCAGTAAGGGACAGGGTGTCGCTGAAGCTTTCTTT. It is translated as CASSKGQGVAEAFF.

V usage is TRBV7-8 and J usage is TRBJ1-1; a weak D match, TRBD1 (6 bases). Germline V lookup: CDR1 SGHVS, CDR2 FQNEAQ. The ends were cut back, 1 base at V and 4 bases at J, with 16 bases in the middle. The CDR3 spans 16 residues. CDR3 nucleotide sequence: TGTGCCAGCAGCTTAGACTCTGCCCTCAGGGGCACTGAAGCTTTCTTT. Protein: CASSLDSALRGTEAFF. The variable domain in full, with the rest retrieved from reference TRBV7-8 and TRBJ1-1, is GAGVSQSPRYKVAKRGQDVALRCDPISGHVSLFWYQQALGQGPEFLTYFQNEAQLDKSGLPSDRFFAERPEGSVSTLKIQRTQQEDSAVYLCASSLDSALRGTEAFFGQGTRLTVV.

This clone was observed a few times. The rearrangement uses TRBV19 and TRBJ2-7; D is perhaps TRBD1 (6 bases). V was pared by 3 bases and J by 3 bases, with 12 bases between. There are 14 residues in the CDR3. Germline V gene sequence: CDR1 LNHDA, CDR2 SQIVND (reference sequence). DNA for the CDR3: TGTGCCAGTAGTATGGGACACATTCACTACGAGCAGTACTTC. Translating it yields CASSMGHIHYEQYF.

The chain carries TRBV11-2 and TRBJ2-7; tentatively, D is TRBD1 (7 bases). Germline lookup yields CDR1 SGHAT and CDR2 FQNNGV. V lost 4 bases and J 6 bases, leaving 16 bases between the germline ends. The CDR3 is 14 residues long. The DNA of the CDR3 is TGTGCCAGCAGCTACTCGACAGGGACTGGCGAGCAGTACTTC. The encoded protein is CASSYSTGTGEQYF.

V usage is TRBV7-2 and J usage is TRBJ2-7; TRBD2 matches 12 bases. Per germline, CDR1 SGHTA and CDR2 FQGNSA. After removal of 5 bases from V and 6 bases from J, the junction contained 5 bases not matched to a gene. CDR3 length: 14 amino acids. The CDR3: CASSPGLAGPEQYF. CDR3 nucleotide sequence: TGTGCCAGCAGCCCGGGACTAGCGGGTCCCGAGCAGTACTTC.

V gene TRBV2 combines with J gene TRBJ1-5; TRBD1 agrees at 7 bases. This CDR3 region has 14 residues. After removal of 6 bases from V and 6 bases from J, the junction contained 8 bases not matched to a gene. The germline V gene has CDR1 SNHLY and CDR2 FYNNEI. The CDR3 spells CASSFLDRAQPQHF. The CDR3 DNA reads as TGTGCCAGCAGCTTCCTTGACAGGGCTCAGCCCCAGCATTTT.

The chain has TRBV27 and TRBJ1-2; tentative D call: TRBD1 (6 bases). The CDR3 length is 14 residues. Per germline, CDR1 MNHEY and CDR2 SMNVEV (reference sequence). V was shortened by 6 bases and J by 4 bases, with 15 bases between the two germline ends. The CDR3 here is CASRPGQFAYGYTF. CDR3 nucleotides: TGTGCCAGCAGACCCGGACAGTTTGCCTATGGCTACACCTTC.

The chain couples TRBV9 to TRBJ2-1, with 7 positions matching TRBD2. The CDR3 is made up of 14 amino acids. Germline lookup yields CDR1 SGDLS and CDR2 YYNGEE. Trimming removed 0 bases from V and 6 bases from J; junction bases left unmatched: 3. CDR3 loop: CASSVEAGSNEQFF. The CDR3 coding sequence is TGTGCCAGCAGCGTAGAAGCGGGAAGCAATGAGCAGTTCTTC.

The count of this clone is one. The rearrangement uses TRBV19 and TRBJ2-4; perhaps TRBD1 as D (6 bases). This CDR3 is built from 14 residues. Germline V gives CDR1 LNHDA, CDR2 SQIVND (reference sequence). The V gene lost 6 bases and the J gene lost 3 bases, with 12 bases spanning the gap. In nucleotides, the CDR3 is TGTGCCAGTAGCAACCCAGGGGACAAAAACATTCAGTACTTC. Its protein product is CASSNPGDKNIQYF.

The count of this clone is one. This sequence joins TRBV28 and TRBJ2-1, with 13 bases matching TRBD2. V was pared by 7 bases and J by 4 bases, with 4 bases of the junction left unmatched. In germline, CDR1 is MDHEN, CDR2 SYDVKM. The CDR3 runs 15 residues. CDR3 amino acids: CASKLAGGQYNEQFF. The CDR3 coding sequence is TGTGCCAGCAAACTAGCGGGAGGGCAATACAATGAGCAGTTCTTC.

V usage is TRBV6-2 or TRBV6-3 and J usage is TRBJ2-1, with 9 bases fitting TRBD1. After removal of 4 bases from V and 3 bases from J, the junction contained 13 bases not matched to a gene. CDR1 and CDR2 (germline): MNHEY, SVGEGT. The CDR3 spans 18 residues. The CDR3 sequence: CASSSIFRQGGSYNEQFF. DNA of the CDR3: TGTGCCAGCAGTTCTATCTTCCGACAGGGGGGAAGCTACAATGAGCAGTTCTTC.

J is TRBJ2-7 and V is TRBV7-2; 7 positions agree with TRBD2. Germline V CDR1 and CDR2: SGHTA, FQGNSA. The CDR3 length is 13 residues. After removal of 4 bases from V and 2 bases from J, the junction contained 2 bases not matched to a gene. CDR3 DNA: TGTGCCAGCAGCTGGGGGGGGGCCTACGAGCAGTACTTC. Encoded protein: CASSWGGAYEQYF.

The V call is TRBV27, the J call TRBJ2-7; 15 nucleotides align to TRBD2. Germline loops: CDR1 MNHEY, CDR2 SMNVEV (reference sequence). The CDR3 covers 18 residues. J lost 9 bases, V lost 5 bases, and 17 bases had no gene match. The CDR3 loop reads CASSRPPGLAGGWAVQYF. Here the CDR3 DNA reads TGTGCCAGCAGTCGACCTCCGGGACTAGCGGGAGGTTGGGCCGTGCAGTACTTC.

This clone was counted between two and nine times. The rearrangement links TRBV27 to TRBJ2-7; TRBD1 matches 7 bases. This CDR3 has 15 residues. J gave up 0 bases and V 4 bases, and 6 bases lay outside the gene matches. Germline CDR1 and CDR2: MNHEY and SMNVEV (reference sequence). CDR3 nucleotides: TGTGCCAGCAGTTCCCCGGGACAGAGCTCCTACGAGCAGTACTTC. It yields the protein CASSSPGQSSYEQYF.

This sequence joins TRBV12-3 or TRBV12-4 and TRBJ1-5; no definite D call. V shed 5 bases and J shed 2 bases, with 7 bases lying between them. This CDR3 spans 13 amino acids. CDR3 in amino acids: CASSPGGNQPQHF. CDR3 coding DNA: TGTGCCAGCAGTCCCGGTGGCAATCAGCCCCAGCATTTT.

The chain combines TRBV5-1 with TRBJ1-1, with D unclear. The CDR3 has 14 residues. CDR1 and CDR2 (germline): SGHRS, YFSETQ. Trimming took 3 bases from V and 5 from J, leaving 14 bases between them. The CDR3 region is CASSSATAGTEAFF. In DNA form, the CDR3 reads TGCGCCAGCAGCTCCGCCACGGCGGGGACTGAAGCTTTCTTT.